This TCR beta chain derives from a study of monozygotic twins with inflammatory bowel disease. Study findings and constraints: There was no way to distinguish the different T cell subtypes.

CDR3 length: 14 amino acids. Worth noting for this clonotype: What it recognizes is unknown.

TCRdb reprocessed the 5' RACE reads and keeps a single row for each CDR3 protein, giving no DNA. The sample table includes some 400,000 distinct CDR3 sequences. This chain connects TRBV12-3 or TRBV12-4 to TRBJ2-3. Sequencing was carried out using blood. The TCR originated in a human donor with ulcerative colitis or Crohn's disease, or a healthy co-twin of an affected twin (not recorded which). CDR3 protein: CASSFKLSTDTQYF.